Listed below are T cell receptor beta chains from one sample, sequenced in a study of CDR3 diversity in severe acne. TCRdb recomputed calls from the PCR reads with MiXCR, one row per CDR3 protein. In the table there are about 84,000 distinct CDR3 sequences, around 49% of which are singletons. Sequenced material: blood. These TCRs come from a male donor in good health, without acne. The CDR3 runs from the conserved cysteine through the conserved F or W. A D gene is named only where the DNA matches it firmly. Clone size is shown for a subset of rows, as once, few, many or a class of expanded clone.

d_call,v_call,clone_size,j_call,cdr3_aa,cdr3_nt
-,TRBV10-1,many,TRBJ2-5,CASSESQQETQYF,TGCGCCAGCAGTGAGTCGCAGCAAGAGACCCAGTACTTC
-,TRBV9,-,TRBJ2-5,CASSADRETQYF,TGTGCCAGCAGCGCCGACAGGGAGACCCAGTACTTC
-,TRBV18,-,TRBJ1-4,CASSVSFPGLNEKLFF,TGTGCCAGCTCAGTCTCCTTCCCAGGCCTTAATGAAAAACTGTTTTTT
-,TRBV5-4,-,TRBJ2-5,CASSPSFRGARETQYF,TGTGCCAGCAGCCCGTCGTTCAGGGGTGCCCGAGAGACCCAGTACTTC
-,TRBV6-5,-,TRBJ2-2,CASKGTGELFF,TGTGCCAGCAAGGGGACGGGGGAGCTGTTTTTT
-,TRBV24-1,once,TRBJ2-5,CATSAIDRNQETQYF,TGTGCCACCAGTGCCATTGACAGAAACCAAGAGACCCAGTACTTC
-,TRBV5-1,few,TRBJ2-1,CASSLGGSAYNEQFF,TGCGCCAGCAGCTTGGGTGGCAGCGCCTACAATGAGCAGTTCTTC
-,TRBV10-3,once,TRBJ1-1,CASSPAGARNTEAFF,TGTGCCAGCAGCCCCGCGGGGGCGCGGAACACTGAAGCTTTCTTT
-,TRBV15,-,TRBJ2-7,CATSLPGRSSYEQYF,TGTGCCACCAGCCTGCCGGGCAGGAGCTCCTACGAGCAGTACTTC
TRBD2,TRBV6-5,many,TRBJ2-2,CASRLGTSAYTGELFF,TGTGCCAGCAGATTAGGGACTAGCGCCTACACCGGGGAGCTGTTTTTT
-,TRBV18,many,TRBJ1-4,CASSRGATNEKLFF,TGTGCCAGCTCACGTGGTGCAACTAATGAAAAACTGTTTTTT
TRBD2,TRBV7-6,-,TRBJ2-7,CASSLVFAGGSYEQYF,TGTGCCAGCAGCTTAGTATTTGCGGGAGGCTCCTACGAGCAGTACTTC
-,TRBV20-1,medium-sized,TRBJ2-5,CSARQQETQYF,TGCAGTGCTAGACAACAAGAGACCCAGTACTTC
-,TRBV2,-,TRBJ1-5,CASNRQNSNQPQHF,TGTGCCAGTAACAGACAGAATAGCAATCAGCCCCAGCATTTT
-,TRBV27,-,TRBJ2-1,CASSLSSYNEQLF,TGTGCCAGCAGTTTGAGTTCCTACAATGAGCAGCTCTTC
TRBD2,TRBV20-1,-,TRBJ2-7,CSARFGGGAYYEQYF,TGCAGTGCTAGATTCGGGGGGGGCGCGTACTACGAGCAGTACTTC
-,TRBV6-5,-,TRBJ1-2,CASSYGGRYGYTF,TGTGCCAGCAGTTACGGGGGCCGCTATGGCTACACCTTC